This TCR beta chain was obtained from a study of cytomegalovirus exposure and HLA in healthy donors. Whole-study findings and limits: Later analysis identified several of the most significant clusters that appeared linked to common viral pathogens. The analysis excluded some indistinguishable V segments, including TRBV6-2 and TRBV6-3. HLA allele associations emerged for about 16,000 TCR beta sequences in a later analysis, at 0.05 false discovery rate.

Notes on this clone: Its matching antigen is unknown.

Primers for the PCR totalled 60 Vbeta and 13 Jbeta. TCRdb's table, derived via immunoSEQ multiplex PCR, lists solely in-frame clones and lacks some. The sample holds some 120,000 clones, roughly 82% seen once. Germline lookup yields CDR1 LNHNV and CDR2 YYDKDF (reference sequence). The CDR3 covers 13 residues. The ends were cut back, 0 bases at V and 11 bases at J, with 13 bases in the middle. The source is a male donor in good health and CMV-seropositive. Sequenced material: PBMCs. This chain connects TRBV15 to TRBJ1-1; D uncertain. The CDR3 protein is CATSREGRREAFF. CDR3 sequence (DNA): TGTGCCACCAGCAGAGAAGGGAGGCGGGAGGCTTTCTTT.